The 4 T cell receptor beta chains given below trace back to one sample, sequenced in a study of blood T cell repertoires in COVID-19. The method was immunoSEQ multiplex PCR; TCRdb's version includes in-frame clones alone and lacks a portion of them. The sample contains 150,000 to 200,000 clones, 70% to 85% of which appear only once. Input material: peripheral blood. Every receptor here comes from a woman in her twenties or thirties with acute or convalescent COVID-19.

The rearrangement joins TRBV30 to TRBJ1-1; a weak D match, TRBD1 (5 bases). The CDR3 consists of 16 residues. The germline CDR1 and CDR2 sequences are GTSNPN and SVGIG (reference sequence). V lost 3 bases to trimming and J lost 0 bases, with 17 bases between them. CDR3 bases: TGTGCCTGGAGAGGGGTTGGTATGACCGTGAACACTGAAGCTTTCTTT. It translates to CAWRGVGMTVNTEAFF.

J is TRBJ2-7 and V is TRBV4-2; 8 bases map to TRBD2. J lost 6 bases, V lost 0 bases, and 4 bases had no gene match. The CDR3 totals 14 residues. The germline CDR1 and CDR2 sequences are LGHNA and YNFKEQ. CDR3 sequence: CASSQEERGREQYF. CDR3 sequence (DNA): TGTGCCAGCAGCCAAGAGGAGCGGGGGCGCGAGCAGTACTTC.

This clone occurred once. V is TRBV7-2 and J is TRBJ2-2, with TRBD1 matching 9 bases. Per germline, CDR1 SGHTA and CDR2 FQGNSA. The CDR3 covers 14 residues. J was trimmed by 7 bases and V by 3 bases; bases with no gene match: 3. The CDR3 here is CASSLGQGGGELFF. The CDR3 DNA reads as TGTGCCAGCAGCTTGGGACAGGGTGGCGGGGAGCTGTTTTTT.

The J gene is TRBJ1-2, the V gene TRBV15; TRBD1 agrees at 8 bases. CDR1 is LNHNV and CDR2 is YYDKDF in the germline V gene (reference sequence). With V trimmed by 0 bases and J by 7 bases, 7 bases remained unmatched. The CDR3 has 15 amino acids. The CDR3 spells CATSRDTADRAGYTF. The CDR3 nucleotides read TGTGCCACCAGCAGAGATACCGCGGACAGGGCTGGCTACACCTTC.